One sample yielded the 13 T cell receptor beta chains listed below, sequenced in a study of cytomegalovirus exposure and HLA in healthy donors. PCR was performed using 60 Vbeta and 13 Jbeta primers. The assay was immunoSEQ multiplex PCR, and TCRdb's table has in-frame clones only and misses some. The sample contains about 180,000 clones, around 80% of which appear only once. The sequenced sample consisted of PBMCs. The receptors shown here come from a young man in good health and CMV-seronegative.

There are a few counts of this clone. V usage is TRBV27 and J usage is TRBJ2-1; TRBD2 is a possible D gene (6 bases). Germline values: CDR1 MNHEY, CDR2 SMNVEV (reference sequence). V lost 4 bases and J lost 15, with 13 bases in between. The CDR3 totals 11 residues. CDR3: CASSYGGAGFF. DNA for the CDR3: TGTGCCAGCAGTTACGGCGGGGCAGGGTTCTTC.

The chain employs TRBV7-2 and TRBJ2-3; 12 nucleotides line up with TRBD2. Unmatched junction bases numbered 5, after V lost 8 bases and J lost 2 bases. The CDR3 extends over 15 amino acids. The germline V gene has CDR1 SGHTA and CDR2 FQGNSA. CDR3 bases: TGTGCCAGCCGCGGACTAGCGGGATTCACAGATACGCAGTATTTT. This sequence encodes CASRGLAGFTDTQYF.

The chain couples TRBV6-1 to TRBJ1-3; D is possibly TRBD1 (5 bases). V was clipped by 2 bases and J by 3 bases, with 11 bases between them. Germline CDR1 reads MNHNS; CDR2 reads SASEGT. This CDR3 is 15 amino acids long. The CDR3 DNA reads TGTGCCAGCAGTGAACAGGGTTTTGGTGGAAACACCATATATTTT. Amino acid sequence: CASSEQGFGGNTIYF.

The chain is built from TRBV28 and TRBJ2-7, with 7 positions matching TRBD1. The germline V gene has CDR1 MDHEN and CDR2 SYDVKM. CDR3 length equals 14 residues. V dropped 5 bases and J dropped 4; count of bases not matched to a gene: 8. CDR3 in amino acids: CASSDSGQRYEQYF. In DNA, the CDR3 is TGTGCCAGCAGTGATTCGGGACAGCGATACGAGCAGTACTTC.

The chain links TRBV10-3 to TRBJ2-7; no definite D call. Deletions cut 11 bases from V and 2 bases from J, with 16 bases between. The CDR3 is 13 residues long. Germline V gene data show CDR1 as ENHRY and CDR2 as SYGVKD. The CDR3 region has the DNA TGTGCCCCCTTATCGGTTCCACCCTACGAGCAGTACTTC. Amino acid sequence: CAPLSVPPYEQYF.

The chain joins TRBV2 to TRBJ1-6, with 10 bases aligning to TRBD1. Trimming at V came to 2 bases and at J to 7 bases, leaving 8 bases not matched to a gene. CDR1 is SNHLY and CDR2 is FYNNEI in the germline V gene. The CDR3 sequence is 17 residues long. CDR3 sequence (DNA): TGTGCCAGCAGTGAAATGAGACAGGGGGCGTTGAATTCACCCCTCCACTTT. Translation: CASSEMRQGALNSPLHF.

This chain joins TRBV5-1 and TRBJ1-1; D is uncertain. The V and J ends lost 0 bases and 0 bases respectively, with 15 bases between them. This CDR3 contains 17 residues. From germline, CDR1 is SGHRS and CDR2 YFSETQ. The CDR3 protein is CASSLGLLNGMNTEAFF. DNA for the CDR3: TGCGCCAGCAGCTTGGGGCTACTAAATGGAATGAACACTGAAGCTTTCTTT.

This clone was counted once. V and J are TRBV28 and TRBJ1-1; no definite D call. Germline CDR1 and CDR2: MDHEN and SYDVKM. This CDR3 has 15 residues. Deletions cut 5 bases from V and 3 bases from J, with 16 bases between. In nucleotides, the CDR3 is TGTGCCAGCAGTACCCCCCGGACGGGGTACACTGAAGCTTTCTTT. Protein sequence: CASSTPRTGYTEAFF.

The chain couples TRBV27 to TRBJ2-3; TRBD2 matches 16 bases. The CDR3 consists of 18 residues. The ends lost 6 bases at V and 0 bases at J; junction bases unmatched: 6. Germline V CDR1 and CDR2: MNHEY, SMNVEV (reference sequence). The CDR3 region is CASSSKGLAGGSTDTQYF. In nucleotides, the CDR3 is TGTGCCAGCAGCTCCAAGGGACTAGCGGGGGGGAGCACAGATACGCAGTATTTT.

The chain links TRBV10-3 to TRBJ2-3, with D possibly TRBD2 on 7 matching bases. V lost 4 bases, J lost 4 bases, and 18 bases lay in between. Germline-derived CDR1 and CDR2 are ENHRY and SYGVKD. The CDR3 is 16 residues long. CDR3 sequence: CAISGGSRGGSDTQYF. As DNA, the CDR3 is TGTGCCATCAGTGGAGGATCCAGGGGAGGGTCAGATACGCAGTATTTT.

The chain employs TRBV5-4 and TRBJ1-1; 7 bases fit TRBD1. The germline V gene encodes CDR1 SGHNT and CDR2 YYREEE (reference sequence). V shed 10 bases, J shed 0 bases, and the junction held 9 bases outside the gene matches. CDR3 length: 14 residues. The CDR3 nucleotides read TGTGCCGGCAATAGGGGACAGTTGAACACTGAAGCTTTCTTT. Residues: CAGNRGQLNTEAFF.

This chain joins TRBV4-1 and TRBJ1-6; unclear D gene. CDR1 is MGHRA and CDR2 is YSYEKL in the germline V gene. The CDR3 is 16 residues long. V lost 0 bases and J 10 bases, leaving 16 bases between the germline ends. The CDR3 here is CASSQDGWQVGSPLHF. CDR3 DNA: TGCGCCAGCAGCCAAGATGGGTGGCAGGTTGGATCACCCCTCCACTTT.

The chain combines TRBV7-9 with TRBJ2-1; D is perhaps TRBD2 (6 bases). The V end lost 8 bases, the J end lost 0 bases, and 23 bases lay between the germline ends. This CDR3 region has 18 residues. Germline lookup yields CDR1 SEHNR and CDR2 FQNEAQ (reference sequence). The CDR3 loop reads CASLAVGVAVSSYNEQFF. The CDR3 bases are TGTGCCAGCTTAGCGGTAGGTGTTGCGGTGAGCTCCTACAATGAGCAGTTCTTC.